The T cell receptor beta chain described here comes from a study of regulatory T cells. Study observations and caveats: Regulatory T cells from CD3G-deficient patients were less diverse than autologous conventional CD4+ cells and control regulatory cells. Treg repertoire restriction varied and was strongest in the two most severe patients. Patient repertoires had restricted TRB V-J pairs and skewed V and J usage, most in Tregs.

At testing, patients were 2 to 39 years old, with reduced naive and increased memory T-cell proportions. Looked up from germline, CDR1 is MDHEN and CDR2 is SYDVKM. The CDR3 spans 12 residues. Trimming stripped 8 bases from V and 0 bases from J, with 4 bases between. Amplification used 52 TRBV primers and 13 TRBJ primers. TCRdb's table, derived via immunoSEQ multiplex PCR, lists solely in-frame clones and lacks some. The sample shows about 5,700 clones, 80% to 90% of them seen only once. With respect to this clone: Its antigen remains unidentified.

The source of this sequence is a person under 35 with CD3G deficiency. V is TRBV28 and J is TRBJ2-2; D gene uncertain. Source material: CD4+ Tregs sorted from blood. The CDR3 is CASGSNTGELFF. The CDR3 nucleotides read TGTGCCAGCGGGTCGAACACCGGGGAGCTGTTTTTT.